This T cell receptor (beta chain) was recovered during a study of radiation and T cells in renal cell carcinoma. Study conclusions and caveats: In blood, top tumor clones expanded by 2 weeks, shrinking by 4.

The time point denotes: baseline pretreatment blood. Treatment here: 15 Gy SBRT to primary tumor, nephrectomy 4 weeks later. This renal cell carcinoma was of the clear cell type. Germline values: CDR1 SQVTM, CDR2 ANQGSEA. CDR3 length equals 11 residues. V lost 7 bases, J lost 5 bases, and 11 bases lay in between. Here immunoSEQ multiplex PCR was the method, and the copy in TCRdb shows in-frame clones only, minus some. The data hold approximately 110,000 clones, with 80% to 85% observed a single time. There are a few counts of this clone. Its antigen is not identified. The TCR was taken from a woman aged 60-75 years with renal cell carcinoma. The sample here was blood, taken from a patient whose treatment included radiotherapy and nephrectomy. J is TRBJ1-1 and V is TRBV29-1; a weak D match, TRBD1 (5 bases). In nucleotides, the CDR3 is TGCAGCGCCACTTCAGGGACTGAAGCTTTCTTT. The encoded protein is CSATSGTEAFF.